Presented here are 31 T cell receptor beta chains from one specimen sequenced in a study of T cell responses to AZD1222 COVID-19 vaccine (dated by TCRdb to the early 2020s). Library preparation employed the immunoSEQ multiplex PCR assay. The clones in this table, taken by TCRdb from immuneACCESS, are in-frame only. Not every clone is retained; where verified, under half of the shortfall comes from an unresolved V gene, and the cause of the rest is unknown. The sample yields under 250,000 clones; more than 85% were counted once. The ten largest account for approximately 1% of the sample. The sample's time point, from its label and the paper: baseline before first vaccination. The intended sense of this specimen's treatment or condition label: meningococcal conjugate vaccine given as trial control. Here the sequenced sample was peripheral blood, taken on day 0 of MenACWY control vaccination. The receptors shown here come from an adult in good health.

V usage is TRBV9 and J usage is TRBJ2-1, with 14 bases fitting TRBD2. This CDR3 is 20 amino acids long. The ends lost 1 base at V and 8 bases at J; junction bases unmatched: 17. CDR1 and CDR2 from the germline V gene are SGDLS and YYNGEE. The CDR3 here is CASSVTGLAGARVAVHEQFF. The CDR3 nucleotides are TGTGCCAGCAGCGTAACGGGACTAGCGGGGGCCCGGGTAGCTGTCCATGAGCAGTTCTTC.

This chain uses TRBV19 with TRBJ1-2; no clear D. The CDR3 totals 12 residues. Germline V gives CDR1 LNHDA, CDR2 SQIVND (reference sequence). Trimming cost V 4 bases and J 2 bases, with 5 bases left between them. The CDR3 spells CASSRPNYGYTF. CDR3 bases: TGTGCCAGTAGTAGACCCAACTATGGCTACACCTTC.

The genes are TRBV9 and TRBJ1-5; 7 bases map to TRBD1. The CDR3 consists of 14 residues. With 3 bases clipped from V and 6 bases from J, the junction kept 6 bases outside the gene matches. Germline V CDR1 and CDR2: SGDLS, YYNGEE. The CDR3 loop is CASSDTGVPQPQHF. CDR3 coding DNA: TGTGCCAGCAGCGATACAGGGGTCCCTCAGCCCCAGCATTTT.

The chain links TRBV13 to TRBJ2-7; 9 nucleotides agree with TRBD2. With 4 bases clipped from V and 3 bases from J, the junction kept 7 bases outside the gene matches. The CDR3 totals 15 residues. Per germline, CDR1 PRHDT and CDR2 FYEKMQ (reference sequence). The CDR3: CASSSNSGGVYEQYF. The CDR3 nucleotides are TGTGCCAGCAGCTCAAATAGCGGGGGAGTCTACGAGCAGTACTTC.

The chain uses TRBV28 and TRBJ2-3; 10 bases align to TRBD2. Trimming cost V 2 bases and J 4 bases; bases outside gene matches: 12. Germline values: CDR1 MDHEN, CDR2 SYDVKM. The CDR3 spans 18 residues. The CDR3: CASSLPPGSGGAPDTQYF. The DNA for the CDR3 is TGTGCCAGCAGTTTACCACCAGGGAGCGGGGGGGCCCCAGATACGCAGTATTTT.

This rearrangement joins TRBV7-2 to TRBJ1-5, with a tentative D call TRBD1 (5 bases). V was trimmed by 4 bases and J by 10 bases, leaving 20 bases between them. Germline V gives CDR1 SGHTA, CDR2 FQGNSA. CDR3 length: 15 residues. Here the CDR3 DNA reads TGTGCCAGCAGCTACTCCCCGGACACTCCCGAACCCCAGCATTTT. Translating gives CASSYSPDTPEPQHF.

The chain links TRBV18 to TRBJ1-1; D ambiguous. This CDR3 is 15 amino acids long. The V end was cut by 0 bases, the J end by 5 bases, with 13 bases between. Germline values: CDR1 KGHSH, CDR2 LQKENI. The CDR3: CASSPPAGRKTEAFF. The CDR3 DNA follows: TGTGCCAGCTCACCACCCGCTGGGAGGAAAACTGAAGCTTTCTTT.

This chain joins TRBV2 and TRBJ1-1; tentatively, D is TRBD1 (5 bases). In germline, CDR1 is SNHLY, CDR2 FYNNEI. Trimming stripped 8 bases from V and 0 bases from J, with 13 bases between. This CDR3 is built from 14 residues. The CDR3 DNA sequence: TGTGCCAGCGGGGGGTCGCTCATGAACACTGAAGCTTTCTTT. As protein: CASGGSLMNTEAFF.

V and J are TRBV7-8 and TRBJ1-2; D perhaps matches TRBD1 (6 bases). Deletions cut 1 base from V and 13 bases from J, with 16 bases between. This CDR3 has 13 residues. In germline, CDR1 is SGHVS, CDR2 FQNEAQ. The CDR3 sequence is CASSLERDTPRTF. DNA for the CDR3: TGTGCCAGCAGCTTAGAGCGGGACACCCCTCGCACCTTC.

CDR3 sequence reads: CASSLGGHPNQPQHF. The CDR3 DNA is TGTGCCAGCAGTTTAGGGGGACACCCTAATCAGCCCCAGCATTTT. The chain combines TRBV27 with TRBJ1-5; possibly TRBD1 for D (6 bases). The germline V gene has CDR1 MNHEY and CDR2 SMNVEV (reference sequence). CDR3 size: 15 residues. Trimming removed 2 bases at V and 4 bases at J, with 12 bases between.

The V call is TRBV7-2, the J call TRBJ1-2; 7 bases fit TRBD1. Per germline, CDR1 SGHTA and CDR2 FQGNSA. This CDR3 comprises 12 residues. V was pared by 5 bases and J by 8 bases, with 5 bases of the junction left unmatched. The CDR3 reads CASSPQGGGYTF. The CDR3 DNA sequence: TGTGCCAGCAGCCCCCAGGGGGGCGGCTACACCTTC.

Here the CDR3 reads CASNHTGDYSQPQHF. The CDR3 DNA sequence: TGTGCCAGCAACCATACAGGGGATTATAGTCAGCCCCAGCATTTT. The J gene is TRBJ1-5, the V gene TRBV27, with 7 bases fitting TRBD1. The V gene's germline CDR1 is MNHEY and CDR2 SMNVEV (reference sequence). The CDR3 extends over 15 amino acids. J gave up 6 bases and V 7 bases, and 12 bases lay outside the gene matches.

The chain carries TRBV25-1 and TRBJ1-1; D is uncertain. The germline gives CDR1 MGHDK, CDR2 SYGVNS. The V and J ends lost 4 bases and 2 bases respectively, with 5 bases between them. CDR3 length: 12 residues. The CDR3 DNA is TGTGCCAGCAGTGTTGTAAACACTGAAGCTTTCTTT. It is translated as CASSVVNTEAFF.

Only a few counts were recorded for this clone. This chain uses TRBV27 with TRBJ1-6; D unclear. Germline V CDR1 and CDR2: MNHEY, SMNVEV (reference sequence). There are 15 residues in the CDR3. V was cut by 4 bases and J by 0 bases, with 7 bases left in between. CDR3 in amino acids: CASSWTGSYNSPLHF. DNA for the CDR3: TGTGCCAGCAGTTGGACCGGCTCCTATAATTCACCCCTCCACTTT.

This chain uses TRBV18 with TRBJ1-3, with 9 bases aligning to TRBD1. This CDR3 spans 15 amino acids. Losses at the gene ends were 8 bases for V and 2 bases for J; bases not matched to a gene: 7. CDR1 is KGHSH, CDR2 LQKENI, per germline. The CDR3 nucleotides are TGTGCCAGCCGACAGCGGACAGGGGCTGGAAACACCATATATTTT. It yields the protein CASRQRTGAGNTIYF.

The chain employs TRBV2 and TRBJ2-3; 8 bases align to TRBD1. V dropped 8 bases and J dropped 5; count of bases not matched to a gene: 6. The CDR3 contains 13 residues. CDR1 and CDR2 (germline): SNHLY, FYNNEI. CDR3 DNA: TGTGCCAGCTGGGCAGGGGGCAGAGATACGCAGTATTTT. Translating gives CASWAGGRDTQYF.

The gene calls are TRBV19 and TRBJ2-2; D is possibly TRBD2 (6 bases). CDR1 and CDR2 (germline): LNHDA, SQIVND (reference sequence). This CDR3 has 16 residues. Between the trimmed V and J ends, which lost 6 bases and 2 bases, there was a span of 16 bases. CDR3 loop: CASSPYPGLNTGELFF. The CDR3 bases are TGTGCCAGTAGCCCATACCCGGGACTCAACACCGGGGAGCTGTTTTTT.

The chain uses TRBV28 and TRBJ1-2; tentatively, D is TRBD1 (5 bases). Trimming pared 10 bases from V and 0 bases from J, leaving 15 bases between. CDR3 length: 14 residues. The germline V gene encodes CDR1 MDHEN and CDR2 SYDVKM. The DNA of the CDR3 is TGTGCCACCCACGGGGGATACCCTAACTATGGCTACACCTTC. Protein: CATHGGYPNYGYTF.

The genes are TRBV18 and TRBJ1-5, with D perhaps matching TRBD1 (6 bases). Germline CDR1 KGHSH, CDR2 LQKENI. CDR3 length: 14 amino acids. The ends were cut back, 2 bases at V and 7 bases at J, with 12 bases in the middle. CDR3 in amino acids: CASSPMRGQQPQHF. The CDR3 DNA sequence: TGTGCCAGCTCACCAATGAGGGGACAACAGCCCCAGCATTTT.

The CDR3 sequence: CATRGSSYNEQFF. In nucleotides, the CDR3 is TGTGCCACCAGGGGCAGCTCCTACAATGAGCAGTTCTTC. The chain links TRBV24-1 to TRBJ2-1, with D uncertain. This CDR3 is 13 amino acids long. Looked up from germline, CDR1 is KGHDR and CDR2 is SFDVKD. The germline V and J ends were trimmed by 7 bases and 0 bases, with 6 bases remaining between them.

The CDR3: CASSQQVYAHGYTF. The CDR3, as DNA: TGTGCCAGCAGTCAACAGGTATATGCTCATGGCTACACCTTC. This chain connects TRBV6-6 to TRBJ1-2, with D maybe TRBD1 (5 bases). Germline V gene data show CDR1 as MNHNY and CDR2 as SVGAGI (reference sequence). Trimming shortened V by 5 bases and J by 6 bases, and 16 bases separated the two germline ends. This CDR3 region has 14 residues.

V usage is TRBV11-2 and J usage is TRBJ2-3; weak D call: TRBD2 (5 bases). Trimming took 5 bases from V and 3 from J, leaving 6 bases between them. This CDR3 region has 12 residues. Germline CDR1 SGHAT, CDR2 FQNNGV. The CDR3 region is CASSRGTDTQYF. The CDR3 coding sequence is TGTGCCAGCAGCCGGGGAACAGATACGCAGTATTTT.

The J gene is TRBJ1-2, the V gene TRBV5-8; D ambiguous. V lost 2 bases and J 7 bases, leaving 12 bases between the germline ends. Germline CDR1 and CDR2: SGHTS and YDEGEE. The CDR3 spans 13 residues. The CDR3 loop is CASSFGPRGGYTF. The CDR3 DNA reads as TGTGCCAGCAGCTTTGGGCCCCGGGGTGGCTACACCTTC.

The rearrangement joins TRBV28 to TRBJ1-4, with unresolved D. V shed 6 bases and J shed 10 bases, with 12 bases lying between them. This CDR3 has 12 residues. Germline values: CDR1 MDHEN, CDR2 SYDVKM. CDR3 sequence (DNA): TGTGCCAGCAGCCCGGGAATTGGAAAACTGTTTTTT. This encodes CASSPGIGKLFF. Full variable domain (missing parts from reference TRBV28 and TRBJ1-4): DVKVTQSSRYLVKRTGEKVFLECVQDMDHENMFWYRQDPGLGLRLIYFSYDVKMKEKGDIPEGYSVSREKKERFSLILESASTNQTSMYLCASSPGIGKLFFGSGTQLSVL.

V gene TRBV2 combines with J gene TRBJ2-5; D gene unclear. Germline-derived CDR1 and CDR2 are SNHLY and FYNNEI. V gave up 6 bases and J gave up 5 bases, with 10 bases separating them. This CDR3 is built from 12 residues. The CDR3 here is CASSETEETQYF. The CDR3 nucleotides read TGTGCCAGCAGCGAAACGGAGGAGACCCAGTACTTC. Full variable domain (missing parts from reference TRBV2 and TRBJ2-5): EPEVTQTPSHQVTQMGQEVILRCVPISNHLYFYWYRQILGQKVEFLVSFYNNEISEKSEIFDDQFSVERPDGSNFTLKIRSTKLEDSAMYFCASSETEETQYFGPGTRLLVL.

The chain couples TRBV5-1 to TRBJ2-5; unclear D gene. The ends were cut back, 1 base at V and 1 base at J, with 11 bases in the middle. Germline assignment: CDR1 SGHRS and CDR2 YFSETQ. The CDR3 contains 15 residues. This CDR3 reads CASSLQDRSQETQYF. The CDR3 DNA reads as TGCGCCAGCAGCTTGCAGGACCGCAGCCAAGAGACCCAGTACTTC. Full variable domain (remainder filled in from reference TRBV5-1 and TRBJ2-5): KAGVTQTPRYLIKTRGQQVTLSCSPISGHRSVSWYQQTPGQGLQFLFEYFSETQRNKGNFPGRFSGRQFSNSRSEMNVSTLELGDSALYLCASSLQDRSQETQYFGPGTRLLVL.

The chain couples TRBV18 to TRBJ2-5, with 10 bases aligning to TRBD1. The CDR3 covers 15 residues. With V trimmed by 5 bases and J by 2 bases, 5 bases remained unmatched. Per the germline V gene, CDR1 is KGHSH and CDR2 is LQKENI. Here the CDR3 reads CASSTGQGDQETQYF. For the CDR3, the DNA is TGTGCCAGCTCAACAGGACAGGGGGATCAAGAGACCCAGTACTTC. Using reference TRBV18 and TRBJ2-5 for the parts outside the CDR3, the full variable domain is NAGVMQNPRHLVRRRGQEARLRCSPMKGHSHVYWYRQLPEEGLKFMVYLQKENIIDESGMPKERFSAEFPKEGPSILRIQQVVRGDSAAYFCASSTGQGDQETQYFGPGTRLLVL.

The chain recombines TRBV27 with TRBJ1-6, with 12 bases identical to TRBD1. Germline V gene data show CDR1 as MNHEY and CDR2 as SMNVEV (reference sequence). J was trimmed by 9 bases and V by 1 base; bases with no gene match: 10. The CDR3 runs 18 residues. DNA for the CDR3: TGTGCCAGCAGTTTATGGGGGACAGGGGGCGCAAGTGGTTCACCCCTCCACTTT. It yields the protein CASSLWGTGGASGSPLHF.

In its sample, this clone was seen once. The CDR3 bases are TGTGCCAGCAGCGCTTCTAGCGGAGGAGAGACCCAGTACTTC. Protein: CASSASSGGETQYF. This chain links TRBV9 with TRBJ2-5; 7 positions match TRBD2. Germline CDR1 and CDR2: SGDLS and YYNGEE. The CDR3 runs 14 residues. Trimming removed 3 bases from V and 4 bases from J; junction bases left unmatched: 6.

V usage is TRBV4-3 and J usage is TRBJ1-2, with D unresolved. This CDR3 region has 14 residues. V was pared by 0 bases and J by 3 bases, with 8 bases between. Germline V CDR1 and CDR2: LGHNA, YSLEER. The CDR3: CASSQDEEDYGYTF. For the CDR3, the DNA is TGCGCCAGCAGCCAAGATGAGGAGGACTATGGCTACACCTTC.

The count of this clone is one. The rearrangement uses TRBV30 and TRBJ1-2; TRBD1 matches at 9 bases. The length of the CDR3 is 18 residues. Germline V gives CDR1 GTSNPN, CDR2 SVGIG (reference sequence). Trimming cost V 4 bases and J 1 base; bases outside gene matches: 16. The DNA of the CDR3 is TGTGCCTGGACCCCTCGATTAACAGGGGGCGCGTTTAACTATGGCTACACCTTC. It specifies CAWTPRLTGGAFNYGYTF. Variable domain in full (rest from reference TRBV30 and TRBJ1-2): SQTIHQWPATLVQPVGSPLSLECTVEGTSNPNLYWYRQAAGRGLQLLFYSVGIGQISSEVPQNLSASRPQDRQFILSSKKLLLSDSGFYLCAWTPRLTGGAFNYGYTFGSGTRLTVV.